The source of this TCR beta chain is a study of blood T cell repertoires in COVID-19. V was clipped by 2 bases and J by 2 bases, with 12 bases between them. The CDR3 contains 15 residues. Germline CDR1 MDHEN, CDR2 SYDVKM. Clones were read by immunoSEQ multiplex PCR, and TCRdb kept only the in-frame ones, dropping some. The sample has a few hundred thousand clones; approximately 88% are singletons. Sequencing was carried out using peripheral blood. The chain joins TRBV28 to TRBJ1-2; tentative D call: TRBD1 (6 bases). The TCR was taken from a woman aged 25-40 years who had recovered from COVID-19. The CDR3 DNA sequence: TGTGCCAGCAGTTTAAGCGGGACAAGCAACTATGGCTACACCTTC. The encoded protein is CASSLSGTSNYGYTF.